The clone carrying this T cell receptor (beta chain) was seen more than once but under ten times. Antigen: not known. This sample was included in a study of PD-L1 blockade in urothelial cancer. About the study: Blood analysis took place 3 weeks (second dose) and 6 weeks after treatment start. Findings of the study overall: Where pretreatment blood TCR clonality fell below the median, better survival was predicted.

Data came from immunoSEQ multiplex PCR; TCRdb stores just in-frame clones and leaves some out. The profile shows around 45,000 clones, around 82% of them singletons. This sample's time point: peripheral blood 6 weeks after treatment start. V trimming: 2 bases; J trimming: 0 bases; junction bases outside the gene matches: 4. CDR3 length equals 18 residues. CDR1 is MGHRA, CDR2 YSYEKL, per germline. The starting material was PBMCs, obtained around atezolizumab (anti-PD-L1) treatment. This TCR was sampled from a man aged 55 to 70 with urothelial cancer. V usage is TRBV4-1 and J usage is TRBJ2-2, with 12 nucleotides matching TRBD2. DNA of the CDR3: TGCGCCAGCAGCCAATGGGGACTAGCGGGCCCGAACACCGGGGAGCTGTTTTTT. It yields the protein CASSQWGLAGPNTGELFF.